This entry features one TCR beta chain sequence. Its target is not known. Roughly 0.45 to 1 ug RNA was reverse transcribed with random hexamers. immunoSEQ multiplex PCR amplified TCR beta CDR3 across 54 Vbeta, 13 Jbeta. TCRdb re-derived calls from the immunoSEQ multiplex PCR reads in MiXCR, one entry per CDR3 protein. The top ten clones hold approximately 0.1% of a sample with roughly 70,000 distinct CDR3 sequences, 96% of them seen once. CD8+ and CD4+ blood T cells underwent TCR beta sequencing. Isolation of CD8+ and CD4+ T cells was performed negatively, whereas enrichment of TEMRA cells was done by FACS. The entry originates in a study of CD8 T cells in Susac syndrome. Regarding the study as a whole: Individuals included in the TCR sequencing and HLA analysis were acknowledged by the study to be relatively few in number.

V was clipped by 1 base and J by 12 bases, with 12 bases between them. The CDR3 is made up of 13 amino acids. Per the germline V gene, CDR1 is SEHNR and CDR2 is FQNEAQ (reference sequence). The chain employs TRBV7-9 and TRBJ2-2; no definite D call. Specimen: CD4+ T cells from PBMCs. This TCR derives from a human donor with multiple sclerosis. CDR3 bases: TGTGCCAGCAGCTTAGACCCTTCGAGGCAGCTGTTTTTT. Translating it yields CASSLDPSRQLFF.